This T cell receptor beta chain was captured by sequencing in a study of T cells in Graves' hyperthyroidism and ophthalmopathy (dated by TCRdb to 2018 to 2020). About the study as a whole: Peripheral blood samples were taken at the time of initial diagnosis, prior to any treatment. The 95 to 100 discovery patients were randomly divided into training and test sets at a 7:3 ratio. In addition, the study compared T-cell repertoires in thyroid tissue and in blood from a handful of Graves' hyperthyroidism patients. Prospective prediction of ophthalmopathy was tested in an independent validation cohort consisting of about 20 hyperthyroidism patients and around 17 patients who later progressed to ophthalmopathy. According to the paper, TCR Vbeta CDR3 sequencing was carried out on approximately 140 peripheral blood samples, which came from under 50 ophthalmopathy, around 74 hyperthyroidism and roughly 17 progressor patients. To identify TCR V-J signatures that set the groups apart, the researchers used a discovery cohort of about a hundred patients, made up of roughly 45 with Graves' ophthalmopathy and 55 to 65 with stable Graves' hyperthyroidism. After sampling, hyperthyroidism patients received methimazole starting at 30 mg daily, and ophthalmopathy patients received high-dose intravenous methylprednisolone.

Stable Graves' hyperthyroidism was defined as no progression to ophthalmopathy during 18 months of follow-up. Hyperthyroidism patients were aged 18 to 65 years and newly diagnosed, with disease duration of less than 2 months. Any patient with an uncontrolled infection, another autoimmune disease, pregnancy or lactation was excluded. Diagnoses were based on clinical symptoms, serum thyroxine and TRAb, thyroid ultrasound and orbital computed tomography. Ficoll-Paque density gradient centrifugation was used to isolate PBMCs from around 9.1 ml of fresh peripheral blood. Total RNA was extracted using Trizol reagent, and RNA quality was assessed on an Agilent 2100 Bioanalyzer. Including cysteine and phenylalanine, the CDR3 has 13 amino acids. The retained sequence is limited to the CDR3, 39 bases, with the frame set at the first base. V loses 2 bases, J loses 4 bases, and the germline ends lie 8 bases apart.

The TCR beta CDR3 regions were amplified from RNA transcripts. For the first round of RT-PCR on the TCR CDR3, the HTBI primer set was used together with the Qiagen OneStep RT-PCR kit. Libraries were constructed in a second round of multiplex PCR, after which size selection and purification were performed. Sequencing of the libraries was done on an Illumina HiSeq2000 using paired-end 100 bp reads. In the source study's methods: SOAPnuke was used to process the raw data, removing reads that contained adapters or uncalled bases, had a mean Phred below 15, or lacked an exact match to the constant primer or identifier. High-quality paired reads were merged with COPE v1.2.5, and unique nucleotide sequences were defined as clonotypes. Clonotypes were aligned to IMGT TRBV, TRBD and TRBJ reference segments using MiTCR v1.1. Only V-J combinations with frequency above 0.0001, covering about 99% of repertoires, were analysed. A TCS score was defined as the ratio between F50 (clonal expansion) and ExV (chaos), using BLOSUM62-based TCRdist between CDR3 peptides within each V-J. Welch's t-statistics and random forest reduced around 550 V-J features to around 14, which were used in a naive Bayes classifier (R e1071). TCRdb cleaned the public reads at Q25 with fastp, built clones with MiXCR and kept in-frame beta chains. For every CDR3 protein sequence, its rows merge into one entry that carries the most common genes and DNA. TCRdb's processing, not the study's, gives the V and J calls here. A total of some 770,000 distinct CDR3 sequences appear in this sample, about 16% of them only once. The ten most abundant clones make up around 8% of the sample.

Results the study describes overall, beyond this receptor: A 13 V-J signature model separated ophthalmopathy from stable hyperthyroidism, with approximately 87% sensitivity and 81.08% specificity in cross-validation and 80%/75% in testing. Blood samples also contained most of the expanded thyroid clonotypes (frequency above 0.001), which suggests that blood repertoires may reflect thyroid immune responses. During validation, the model predicted progression to ophthalmopathy a median of roughly six months ahead of onset, with more than 60% sensitivity and about 72% specificity. No statistical method was used to set the sample size in advance, and investigators knew the group allocation.

This clonotype was seen at least ten times. This receptor's antigen is unknown. Nothing much larger sits one base from this clone, and base qualities are not available. This receptor was taken from a man younger than 35 with Graves' hyperthyroidism. Rearrangement joined TRBV12-3 or TRBV12-4 to TRBJ1-1; the D gene is unclear. Sequenced: blood. The CDR3 amino acid sequence is: CASSLIGFTEAFF. In nucleotides, the sequence is TGTGCCAGCAGTTTAATCGGGTTCACTGAAGCTTTCTTT.